The present T cell receptor (beta chain) was sequenced within a study of shared clonotypes between healthy human individuals. Study as a whole: There were three CD4 naive, three CD4 memory, two CD8 naive and one CD8 memory plates per donor.

Comment on this clone: Its antigen is still unknown.

Germline V CDR1 and CDR2: MNHEY, SMNVEV (reference sequence). This CDR3 spans 14 amino acids. Germline trimming cut 3 bases from V and 0 bases from J; bases unmatched to any gene: 2. Study-level results: In several donors, approximately 5% of naive CD4 clonotypes appeared in common. Relative to their counterparts shared across all four donors, non-shared clonotypes exhibited diminished generation probabilities. Blood alone was sampled, and tissue repertoires likely differ.

CD45RO-negative, CCR7-selected cells formed the naive CD8 fraction, which excluded terminally differentiated effector memory CD45RA+ cells. Only in-frame clones appear in the TCRdb table, and some are missing; sequencing was by immunoSEQ multiplex PCR. Seen here are about 580,000 clones, roughly 98% observed once, and the top ten hold around 0.3%. Input material: naive CD8+ T cells sorted from blood. The chain recombines TRBV27 with TRBJ2-7; 7 bases map to TRBD1. This receptor was identified in a man younger than 45 in good health. CDR3 protein: CASSFRGSSYEQYF. The CDR3 DNA follows: TGTGCCAGCAGTTTCAGGGGGAGCTCCTACGAGCAGTACTTC.